This note documents a single T cell receptor (beta chain) sequence. This entry comes from a study of tumor-infiltrating lymphocytes in oesophageal squamous cell carcinoma. One entry per CDR3 protein results from TCRdb running MiXCR on the PCR reads. This sample yields about 10,000 distinct CDR3 sequences, of which approximately 50% are seen a single time; less than 40% belongs to the top ten. Germline-derived CDR1 and CDR2 are SGHTA and FQGTGA. The CDR3 totals 16 residues. Sequencing was carried out using esophageal tumor tissue. The sequence derives from a female donor with esophageal squamous cell carcinoma. This chain joins TRBV7-3 and TRBJ2-5; TRBD1 matches 9 bases. TRBJ1-2 matches the DNA end more closely, so the J call is doubtful. The CDR3 nucleotides read TGTGCCAGCAGCTCTTCGGACAGGGGATTGTCCTATGGCTACACCTTC. Amino acids: CASSSSDRGLSYGYTF.